This is a list of T cell receptor beta chains from one sample in a study of cytotoxic CD8 clonotypes in ibrutinib-treated CLL. Assay used: immunoSEQ multiplex PCR; TCRdb lists only in-frame clones, some missing. Of approximately 120,000 clones listed, approximately 58% were seen once; the top ten hold about 40%. This specimen was PBMCs, taken after 24 months of ibrutinib treatment. All receptors derive from a human donor with chronic lymphocytic leukemia. Each CDR3 is given with its conserved first and last residue. A D gene is named only where the DNA matches it firmly. Only part of the rows carry a size: once, few, many, or a class if the clone is expanded.

TRBJ1-6	TRBV30	TRBD1	few	CAWMTGSSYNSPLHF	TGTGCCTGGATGACAGGGAGCTCCTATAATTCACCCCTCCACTTT
TRBJ1-5	TRBV5-7	TRBD1	-	CASSSPGQGDQPQHF	TGTGCCAGCAGCTCGCCGGGACAGGGGGATCAGCCCCAGCATTTT
TRBJ1-1	TRBV10-1	TRBD1	-	CASSGGTGHTEAFF	TGCGCCAGCAGTGGGGGGACAGGGCACACTGAAGCTTTCTTT
TRBJ1-1	TRBV25-1	TRBD1	-	CASRDRGPHTEAFF	TGTGCCAGCAGGGACAGGGGGCCTCACACTGAAGCTTTCTTT
TRBJ2-3	TRBV29-1	TRBD2	-	CSVTVAGLPQYF	TGCAGCGTTACCGTAGCGGGGTTGCCGCAGTATTTT
TRBJ2-6	TRBV6-5	-	-	CASSGPGAGANVLTF	TGTGCCAGCTCGGGGCCAGGGGCTGGGGCCAACGTCCTGACTTTC
TRBJ2-3	TRBV9	-	-	CASSVLADDTQYF	TGTGCCAGCAGCGTCCTAGCAGACGATACGCAGTATTTT
TRBJ1-1	TRBV5-1	TRBD1	-	CASQLQGGSDTEAFF	TGCGCCAGCCAACTACAGGGGGGATCCGACACTGAAGCTTTCTTT
TRBJ1-2	TRBV30	-	few	CAWSGQHYGYTF	TGTGCCTGGAGTGGCCAGCACTATGGCTACACCTTC
TRBJ1-4	TRBV25-1	-	-	CASSEMGTKGEKLFF	TGTGCCAGCAGTGAAATGGGGACCAAGGGTGAAAAACTGTTTTTT
TRBJ2-7	TRBV5-1	-	-	CASSLLGDTTYEQYF	TGCGCCAGCAGCTTGCTGGGGGACACCACCTACGAGCAGTACTTC
TRBJ1-1	TRBV10-3	-	-	CAVSREPNTEAFF	TGTGCCGTAAGCAGGGAACCGAACACTGAAGCTTTCTTT
TRBJ2-1	TRBV29-1	TRBD2	-	CSAAGLAGAASSYNEQFF	TGCAGCGCTGCGGGACTAGCGGGGGCCGCTAGCTCCTACAATGAGCAGTTCTTC
TRBJ1-1	TRBV28	-	-	CASSSWAEAFF	TGTGCCAGCAGTTCGTGGGCTGAAGCTTTCTTT
TRBJ2-6	TRBV5-1	-	few	CASSLDVSRSGANVLTF	TGCGCCAGCAGCCTGGATGTCAGTCGCTCTGGGGCCAACGTCCTGACTTTC
TRBJ2-7	TRBV2	TRBD2	-	CASSASGGSYEQYF	TGTGCCAGCAGTGCTAGCGGGGGATCCTACGAGCAGTACTTC
TRBJ1-6	TRBV30	TRBD1	many	CAWRQGAFSPLHF	TGTGCCTGGAGACAGGGGGCCTTCTCACCCCTCCACTTT
TRBJ1-2	TRBV5-1	-	-	CASSLESPGYGYTF	TGCGCCAGCAGCTTGGAGAGCCCGGGATATGGCTACACCTTC
TRBJ2-5	TRBV7-2	-	-	CASSKRGTRETQYF	TGTGCCAGCAGCAAACGAGGGACCAGGGAGACCCAGTACTTC
TRBJ2-6	TRBV25-1	-	-	CASSDRAGANVLTF	TGTGCCAGCAGTGACAGGGCTGGGGCCAACGTCCTGACTTTC
TRBJ1-4	TRBV10-1	-	-	CASSESGLGCANEKLFF	TGCGCCAGCAGTGAGTCCGGCCTCGGTTGTGCTAATGAAAAACTGTTTTTT
TRBJ2-1	TRBV5-1	-	few	CASSPGASFIEQFF	TGCGCCAGCAGCCCAGGGGCCTCCTTTATTGAGCAGTTCTTC
TRBJ1-1	TRBV19	-	few	CASMHRELRTEAFF	TGTGCCAGTATGCACAGGGAACTAAGGACTGAAGCTTTCTTT
TRBJ1-6	TRBV30	TRBD1	-	CAWSEKDRARSPLHF	TGTGCCTGGAGTGAGAAGGACAGGGCCCGTTCACCCCTCCACTTT
TRBJ1-2	TRBV29-1	TRBD1	few	CSVTRDRDSPNTF	TGCAGCGTGACTCGTGACCGGGACAGTCCTAATACCTTC